What follows is one T cell receptor (beta chain) and its context. Its matching antigen is unknown. The record originates from a study of blood T cells in healthy people across ages. For the study at large: The capture of about one barcoded beta molecule per two T cells was achieved by template switching. Study-wide points: Underestimates were what the diversity estimates from one million T cells were considered to be. Getting older went along with TCR beta diversity per million T cells dropping roughly linearly.

Germline V gene data show CDR1 as WSHSY and CDR2 as SAAADI. CDR3 length equals 14 residues. The V and J ends lost 3 bases and 5 bases respectively, with 10 bases between them. Together with a sample-barcoded 5' primer, a J-beta primer mix was included in a second PCR lasting about 7 to 11 cycles. TCRdb independently ran MiXCR on the 5' RACE reads; one entry per CDR3 protein. Of approximately 810,000 distinct CDR3 sequences in the sample, around 34% were seen once. The origin of this receptor is a man aged 18 to 30 in good health. Sequencing was performed on blood. The chain uses TRBV10-2 and TRBJ2-2; D is uncertain. The CDR3 coding sequence is TGCGCCAGCAGTGAAGCAGCTACAACCGGGGAGCTGTTTTTT. Its protein is CASSEAATTGELFF.